The next 5 T cell receptor beta chains were all read from a single sample in a study of spatial heterogeneity in lung cancer. Via MiXCR, TCRdb re-called the 5' RACE reads, giving one row per CDR3 protein. The sample contains over 85,000 distinct CDR3 sequences, approximately 20% of which appear only once. Time point of the sample: blood at routine non-recurrence follow-up after resection. This specimen was PBMCs, taken at follow-up. All receptors come from a male donor with early-stage non-small cell lung cancer.

This chain links TRBV2 with TRBJ1-6, with 7 nucleotides matching TRBD1. The CDR3 has 15 amino acids. Germline V gives CDR1 SNHLY, CDR2 FYNNEI. With V trimmed by 8 bases and J by 6 bases, 10 bases remained unmatched. CDR3 nucleotide sequence: TGTGCCAGCCTTCACGGGACAGAAGTTAATTCACCCCTCCACTTT. Its translation is CASLHGTEVNSPLHF.

This chain connects TRBV14 to TRBJ2-5; TRBD2 agrees at 8 bases. The germline CDR1 and CDR2 sequences are SGHDN and FVKESK. V lost 4 bases, J lost 4 bases, and 11 bases stayed unmatched. CDR3 length equals 16 residues. The DNA of the CDR3 is TGTGCCAGCAGCCGTCAGACTAGCGCGGCTCTAGAGACCCAGTACTTC. Encoded protein: CASSRQTSAALETQYF.

CDR3 sequence: CSARGGRYLDNEQFF. In DNA form, the CDR3 reads TGCAGTGCTAGAGGGGGCCGTTACTTAGACAATGAGCAGTTCTTC. This chain links TRBV20-1 with TRBJ2-1; maybe TRBD1 (5 bases). Trimming stripped 1 base from V and 5 bases from J, with 15 bases between. Germline assignment: CDR1 DFQATT and CDR2 SNEGSKA (reference sequence). The CDR3 spans 15 residues.

The gene calls are TRBV6-1 and TRBJ1-5; D not resolved. Germline CDR1 and CDR2: MNHNS and SASEGT. The CDR3 covers 15 residues. The ends were cut back, 5 bases at V and 0 bases at J, with 11 bases in the middle. The CDR3 is CASSTDGDSNQPQHF. Here the CDR3 DNA reads TGTGCCAGCAGTACCGACGGTGATAGCAATCAGCCCCAGCATTTT.

The chain recombines TRBV19 with TRBJ1-2, with D uncertain. The CDR3 is 13 amino acids. V was trimmed by 6 bases and J by 5 bases, leaving 13 bases between them. Germline V gives CDR1 LNHDA, CDR2 SQIVND (reference sequence). CDR3 amino acids: CASSYSISYGYTF. The CDR3 DNA is TGTGCCAGTAGCTACTCTATTTCGTATGGCTACACCTTC.